The rows below give T cell receptor beta chains drawn from one sample of a study of radiation and T cells in renal cell carcinoma. The protocol was immunoSEQ multiplex PCR, while the TCRdb copy is restricted to in-frame clones and leaves out a portion. The profile shows about 78,000 clones, 70% to 90% of them singletons. Sequences were derived from blood, sampled from a patient whose treatment included radiotherapy and nephrectomy. The receptors shown here come from a woman aged 70-85 years with renal cell carcinoma. Each CDR3 is given with its conserved first and last residue. Fields, in order: CDR3 DNA, CDR3 protein, clone size, J gene, CDR3 length, V gene, D gene. The D gene is left open where the match is weak. The listing skips clone size in some rows; elsewhere it reads once, few, many or a size class.

TGTGCCAGCAGTTCCTCGGGACAGGGGTCCTACGAGCAGTACTTC CASSSSGQGSYEQYF NA TRBJ2-7 15 TRBV27 TRBD1
TGTGCCAGCAGTATCGGACAGGGCCGAACACCCCTCCACTTT CASSIGQGRTPLHF few TRBJ1-6 14 TRBV6-5 TRBD1
TGTGCCAGCAGCTTAGCGCATGATCAGTCGGGCTACACCTTC CASSLAHDQSGYTF NA TRBJ1-2 14 TRBV7-2 NA
TGTGCCAGCAGCTTGGTCGTTGAGCAGTTCTTC CASSLVVEQFF once TRBJ2-1 11 TRBV5-8 NA
TGTGCCAGCAGTGAATCCGCTGGCAATCCCGGGGAGCTGTTTTTT CASSESAGNPGELFF NA TRBJ2-2 15 TRBV25-1 NA
TGTGCCTGGAGTGTCGACAGGCCTGGGGTGCGGGGTCAGCCCCAGCATTTT CAWSVDRPGVRGQPQHF few TRBJ1-5 17 TRBV30 NA
TGTGCCAGCAGCTTCCAGGGAGACTATGGCTACACCTTC CASSFQGDYGYTF NA TRBJ1-2 13 TRBV13 NA
TGTGCCAGCAGCCCACAGGGTGTTTATTCACCCCTCCACTTT CASSPQGVYSPLHF NA TRBJ1-6 14 TRBV5-5 NA
TGTGCCAGCAGTGAAGGGACAGGGGGCCGTGGCGAGCAGTTCTTC CASSEGTGGRGEQFF NA TRBJ2-1 15 TRBV6-1 TRBD1
TGTGCCACCAGCAGAGACCCAGGGAGCTATTACGAGCAGTACTTC CATSRDPGSYYEQYF NA TRBJ2-7 15 TRBV15 NA
TGTGCCAGCAGCCCTCTTGGCGAGACCCAGTACTTC CASSPLGETQYF NA TRBJ2-5 12 TRBV13 NA
TGTGCCAGTAGTGACACCGTATACTTCTACGAGCAGTACTTC CASSDTVYFYEQYF NA TRBJ2-7 14 TRBV19 NA
TGTGCCAGCAGGTCCGGGACAGGGGGCTCTGAAAAACTGTTTTTT CASRSGTGGSEKLFF NA TRBJ1-4 15 TRBV6-6 TRBD1
TGTGCCAGCGCAGGGGTAGCGAAAGGAAACACCATATATTTT CASAGVAKGNTIYF NA TRBJ1-3 14 TRBV6-1 NA
TGTGCCAGCAGCCCGACAGGGGGAACCGGGGAGCTGTTTTTT CASSPTGGTGELFF NA TRBJ2-2 14 TRBV7-3 TRBD1
TGCGCCAGCCAGAGGGCAACTAATGAAAAACTGTTTTTT CASQRATNEKLFF NA TRBJ1-4 13 TRBV5-1 NA
TGTGCCAGCAGCCAGGGTACAAAGGGCCTCTACGAGCAGTACTTC CASSQGTKGLYEQYF NA TRBJ2-7 15 TRBV14 NA
TGTGCCAGCAGCTTATCCAGGGGCCTCTATGGCTACACCTTC CASSLSRGLYGYTF NA TRBJ1-2 14 TRBV13 NA
TGTGCCAGCAGTGAAACAGGGGCCCGCAATCAGCCCCAGCATTTT CASSETGARNQPQHF few TRBJ1-5 15 TRBV2 TRBD1
TGTGCCTGGGGGGTCCTCCGAGGGGGCTACACCTTC CAWGVLRGGYTF NA TRBJ1-2 12 TRBV30 NA
TGTGCCAGCAGCTTCCCAGGCAGGACCGGGGAGCTGTTTTTT CASSFPGRTGELFF NA TRBJ2-2 14 TRBV5-6 NA
TGTGCCAGCAGCTTAGGACTCAGCAGCTCTGGGGCCAACGTCCTGACTTTC CASSLGLSSSGANVLTF NA TRBJ2-6 17 TRBV7-9 NA